One and the same sample provided the 2 T cell receptor beta chains below, sequenced in a study of control samples from healthy donors and cancer patients. Here immunoSEQ multiplex PCR was the method, and the copy in TCRdb shows in-frame clones only, minus some. The sample carries approximately 100,000 clones, about 88% recorded once. Sample: PBMCs. Source of these receptors: a man aged 65 to 85 with lung cancer.

The rearrangement uses TRBV10-3 and TRBJ2-7; D uncertain. V dropped 4 bases and J dropped 4 bases, with 14 bases sitting between them. Germline V gene sequence: CDR1 ENHRY, CDR2 SYGVKD. The CDR3 has 14 residues. DNA of the CDR3: TGTGCCATCAGTGCGATACCCAAGGGATACGAGCAGTACTTC. Its protein product is CAISAIPKGYEQYF.

This chain links TRBV15 with TRBJ1-2; D possibly corresponds to TRBD1 (6 bases). The germline CDR1 and CDR2 sequences are LNHNV and YYDKDF (reference sequence). This CDR3 contains 16 residues. V lost 6 bases and J lost 4, with 21 bases in between. CDR3: CATRGAGAGVGYGYTF. The CDR3 DNA reads as TGTGCCACCAGAGGGGCCGGGGCAGGGGTCGGCTATGGCTACACCTTC.